The 30 T cell receptor beta chains presented below share a single source sample, sequenced in a study of OX40 agonist ivuxolimab in advanced cancers. Using immunoSEQ multiplex PCR, the repertoire was profiled, and TCRdb retains in-frame clones only, with some absent. The repertoire holds roughly 17,000 clones, with around 80% as singletons. The material was CD4+ or CD8+ T cells sorted from blood, obtained in a trial of the OX40 agonist ivuxolimab. These receptors came from an adult with an advanced solid tumor such as melanoma, head and neck, liver or kidney cancer.

V is TRBV28 and J is TRBJ1-3; D is perhaps TRBD1 (5 bases). Germline V gives CDR1 MDHEN, CDR2 SYDVKM. This CDR3 is built from 17 residues. V was pared by 6 bases and J by 0 bases, with 18 bases between. CDR3 coding DNA: TGTGCCAGCAGACACCTTGGTGGGGGGGGCTCTGGAAACACCATATATTTT. Its translation: CASRHLGGGGSGNTIYF.

The chain uses TRBV4-1 and TRBJ2-1; 8 bases are shared with TRBD2. V dropped 0 bases and J dropped 2; count of bases not matched to a gene: 3. The germline CDR1 and CDR2 sequences are MGHRA and YSYEKL. This CDR3 has 16 residues. CDR3 protein: CASSQEGSGAYNEQFF. Written as DNA, the CDR3 is TGCGCCAGCAGCCAAGAGGGTAGCGGGGCCTACAATGAGCAGTTCTTC.

The rearrangement links TRBV7-8 to TRBJ2-7; 14 positions agree with TRBD2. The CDR3 contains 16 residues. Germline values: CDR1 SGHVS, CDR2 FQNEAQ. V lost 5 bases to trimming and J lost 2 bases; unmatched junction nucleotides: 5. The CDR3 spells CASSPGLAGDPYEQYF. The DNA of the CDR3 is TGTGCCAGCAGCCCGGGACTAGCGGGAGACCCCTACGAGCAGTACTTC.

V and J are TRBV5-6 and TRBJ2-7; TRBD1 might be the D (6 bases). V lost 3 bases, J lost 4 bases, and 11 bases lay in between. CDR1 and CDR2 (germline): SGHDT, YYEEEE. The length of the CDR3 is 13 residues. CDR3 amino acids: CASSSTTGYEQYF. The CDR3 nucleotides read TGTGCCAGCAGCTCCACTACAGGGTACGAGCAGTACTTC.

This clone was recorded once. The chain joins TRBV27 to TRBJ2-3; D is unresolved. Trimming removed 3 bases at V and 0 bases at J, with 13 bases between. The CDR3 is 16 residues long. CDR1 and CDR2 (germline): MNHEY, SMNVEV (reference sequence). The CDR3 DNA reads as TGTGCCAGCAGTTTTTCAGGAACAGCCAGCACAGATACGCAGTATTTT. Protein product: CASSFSGTASTDTQYF.

The chain uses TRBV18 and TRBJ1-5; possible D gene TRBD1, 5 bases. This CDR3 is 15 amino acids long. The germline gives CDR1 KGHSH, CDR2 LQKENI. V was pared by 0 bases and J by 5 bases, with 11 bases between. The CDR3 is CASSPPGGDHQPQHF. The CDR3 coding sequence is TGTGCCAGCTCACCACCTGGAGGGGATCATCAGCCCCAGCATTTT.

This clone was detected a few times. V is TRBV5-1 and J is TRBJ2-1, with D perhaps TRBD1 or TRBD2 (5 bases each). The V end lost 0 bases, the J end lost 2 bases, and 9 bases lay between the germline ends. There are 15 residues in the CDR3. Germline CDR1 reads SGHRS; CDR2 reads YFSETQ. The CDR3 spells CASSLVVGAYNEQFF. CDR3 DNA sequence: TGCGCCAGCAGCTTGGTCGTGGGGGCCTACAATGAGCAGTTCTTC.

This clone has only a few counts. V usage is TRBV6-1 and J usage is TRBJ1-2; D remains ambiguous. Trimming pared 0 bases from V and 8 bases from J, leaving 10 bases between. The germline gives CDR1 MNHNS, CDR2 SASEGT. The CDR3 has 13 amino acids. For the CDR3, the DNA is TGTGCCAGCAGTGAAGCTTATGTCGGAGGCTACACCTTC. It translates to CASSEAYVGGYTF.

The chain has TRBV9 and TRBJ1-2; TRBD1 matches at 10 bases. V shed 2 bases and J 6 bases; nucleotides not matched to a gene: 10. CDR1 and CDR2 from the germline V gene are SGDLS and YYNGEE. The CDR3 is 16 amino acids. This chain's CDR3 is CASSVGFGTGENGYTF. CDR3 nucleotides: TGTGCCAGCAGCGTGGGATTCGGGACAGGGGAGAATGGCTACACCTTC.

J is TRBJ2-7 and V is TRBV7-8, with 14 nucleotides matching TRBD2. J was trimmed by 5 bases and V by 4 bases; bases with no gene match: 19. The CDR3 is 20 residues long. Germline V gives CDR1 SGHVS, CDR2 FQNEAQ. Here the CDR3 DNA reads TGTGCCAGCAGCTCGGCAGGGGCAGGATGGGGACTAGCGGGAGACCACGAGCAGTACTTC. This gives the protein CASSSAGAGWGLAGDHEQYF. The variable domain in full, completed from reference TRBV7-8 and TRBJ2-7, reads GAGVSQSPRYKVAKRGQDVALRCDPISGHVSLFWYQQALGQGPEFLTYFQNEAQLDKSGLPSDRFFAERPEGSVSTLKIQRTQQEDSAVYLCASSSAGAGWGLAGDHEQYFGPGTRLTVT.

This chain uses TRBV28 with TRBJ2-1; the D gene is possibly TRBD2 (6 bases). The CDR3 is made up of 14 amino acids. CDR1 and CDR2 (germline): MDHEN, SYDVKM. The V end was cut by 2 bases, the J end by 6 bases, with 11 bases between. The CDR3 nucleotides are TGTGCCAGCAGTTTACTTGCGGAGGGCAATGAGCAGTTCTTC. Protein sequence: CASSLLAEGNEQFF.

CDR3 sequence: CASSLAGQANTEAFF. The CDR3 nucleotides read TGTGCCAGCAGCTTAGCTGGACAGGCCAACACTGAAGCTTTCTTT. The chain uses TRBV11-2 and TRBJ1-1; 7 bases agree with TRBD1. The CDR3 is 15 residues long. The germline gives CDR1 SGHAT, CDR2 FQNNGV. J gave up 2 bases and V 1 base, and 4 bases lay outside the gene matches.

The V gene is TRBV11-2, the J gene TRBJ1-2, with a weak D call TRBD1 (6 bases). Germline CDR1 and CDR2: SGHAT and FQNNGV. The CDR3 is made up of 14 amino acids. V lost 2 bases and J 2 bases, leaving 9 bases between the germline ends. CDR3 loop: CASSLLDRNYGYTF. CDR3 in DNA: TGTGCCAGCAGCTTATTGGACAGAAACTATGGCTACACCTTC.

V usage is TRBV15 and J usage is TRBJ2-1, with 7 positions matching TRBD2. Germline V gives CDR1 LNHNV, CDR2 YYDKDF (reference sequence). The CDR3 has 15 residues. J lost 1 base, V lost 5 bases, and 5 bases had no gene match. The CDR3 DNA reads TGTGCCACCAGCCCTGGGAGGGGTTCCTACAATGAGCAGTTCTTC. Protein product: CATSPGRGSYNEQFF. Using reference TRBV15 and TRBJ2-1 for the parts outside the CDR3, the full variable domain is DAMVIQNPRYQVTQFGKPVTLSCSQTLNHNVMYWYQQKSSQAPKLLFHYYDKDFNNEADTPDNFQSRRPNTSFCFLDIRSPGLGDTAMYLCATSPGRGSYNEQFFGPGTRLTVL.

The chain is built from TRBV18 and TRBJ2-3, with 10 bases lining up with TRBD1. The ends lost 0 bases at V and 2 bases at J; junction bases unmatched: 11. In germline, CDR1 is KGHSH, CDR2 LQKENI. The CDR3 sequence is 19 residues long. CDR3 nucleotides: TGTGCCAGCTCACCACCGGTCCCGGGACAGGGGCCCCACACAGATACGCAGTATTTT. As protein: CASSPPVPGQGPHTDTQYF.

The gene calls are TRBV27 and TRBJ2-7; D unclear. V lost 6 bases to trimming and J lost 3 bases, with 6 bases between them. The CDR3 runs 11 residues. The germline V gene has CDR1 MNHEY and CDR2 SMNVEV (reference sequence). As DNA, the CDR3 is TGTGCCAGCAGCAATCACTACGAGCAGTACTTC. It encodes CASSNHYEQYF.

The chain joins TRBV30 to TRBJ1-2; D remains unclear. Germline V gives CDR1 GTSNPN, CDR2 SVGIG (reference sequence). The V end was cut by 5 bases, the J end by 3 bases, with 10 bases between. The CDR3 totals 12 residues. The CDR3 coding sequence is TGTGCCTGGTCGGGGTACGACTATGGCTACACCTTC. Translating it yields CAWSGYDYGYTF.

The chain couples TRBV6-6 to TRBJ2-7; 8 nucleotides line up with TRBD1. From germline, CDR1 is MNHNY and CDR2 SVGAGI (reference sequence). The CDR3 consists of 13 residues. Trimming took 7 bases from V and 2 from J; bases not matched to a gene: 4. Here the CDR3 reads CASMDRAPYEQYF. As DNA, the CDR3 is TGTGCCAGCATGGACAGGGCCCCCTACGAGCAGTACTTC.

The CDR3, as DNA: TGTGCCAGCAGCGCCCCTTTGACAGGTTTCGGAGGCACAGATACGCAGTATTTT. Translated: CASSAPLTGFGGTDTQYF. The V call is TRBV9, the J call TRBJ2-3; TRBD1 is a possible D gene (6 bases). There are 18 residues in the CDR3. V was cut by 3 bases and J by 1 base, with 21 bases left in between. Germline V gene data show CDR1 as SGDLS and CDR2 as YYNGEE.

As for this clone: A junction boundary mismatches the germline segment, possibly from a read error. This chain uses TRBV27 with TRBJ1-3; possible D gene TRBD1, 5 bases. Germline CDR1 is MNHEY and CDR2 is SMNVEV (reference sequence). The CDR3 loop spans 13 amino acids. CDR3 amino acids: CASSLRDRKELAF. Here the CDR3 DNA reads TGTGCCAGCAGTTTAAGGGACCGTAAGGAGCTGGCGTTT.

V is TRBV5-1 and J is TRBJ2-7; D may be TRBD1 or TRBD2 (5 bases each). Deletions cut 4 bases from V and 3 bases from J, with 17 bases between. Germline CDR1 is SGHRS and CDR2 is YFSETQ. This CDR3 is 15 amino acids long. The CDR3 region has the DNA TGCGCCAGCAGCCTTGGAGAGGTGGGACGCTACGAGCAGTACTTC. Translation gives CASSLGEVGRYEQYF.

This sequence joins TRBV15 and TRBJ1-5; no firm D call. With 5 bases removed from V and 2 bases from J, the gap between germline ends came to 13 bases. Per germline, CDR1 LNHNV and CDR2 YYDKDF (reference sequence). The CDR3 spans 15 residues. CDR3 in amino acids: CATSSREDGNQPQHF. CDR3 nucleotides: TGTGCCACCAGCTCCCGGGAGGACGGCAATCAGCCCCAGCATTTT.

This clone was picked up one time. The rearrangement links TRBV10-2 to TRBJ2-3; 11 positions match TRBD2. The length of the CDR3 is 18 residues. The V and J ends lost 1 base and 1 base, in that order; junction bases with no gene match: 7. The germline gives CDR1 WSHSY, CDR2 SAAADI. For the CDR3, the DNA is TGCGCCAGCAGTGAGTTACCCGGGACTAGCGGCCGCACAGATACGCAGTATTTT. This encodes CASSELPGTSGRTDTQYF.

The chain links TRBV7-2 to TRBJ2-7; 10 positions agree with TRBD2. This CDR3 contains 15 residues. Germline V gives CDR1 SGHTA, CDR2 FQGNSA. The trim removed 3 bases at V and 1 base at J, leaving 3 bases unmatched. CDR3 sequence reads: CASSLGLARSYEQYF. In nucleotides, the CDR3 is TGTGCCAGCAGCTTGGGACTAGCGAGGTCCTACGAGCAGTACTTC.

The V and J genes are TRBV19 and TRBJ1-6; TRBD1 aligns across 9 bases. Unmatched junction bases numbered 11, after V lost 8 bases and J lost 3 bases. There are 17 residues in the CDR3. The germline V gene encodes CDR1 LNHDA and CDR2 SQIVND (reference sequence). The CDR3 region is CASGDRALNFYNSPLHF. CDR3 DNA sequence: TGTGCCAGTGGGGACAGGGCTCTGAATTTCTATAATTCACCCCTCCACTTT.

The chain combines TRBV27 with TRBJ2-7; 9 bases are a match to TRBD2. J lost 3 bases, V lost 2 bases, and 2 bases had no gene match. Germline V lookup: CDR1 MNHEY, CDR2 SMNVEV (reference sequence). This CDR3 is built from 14 residues. The CDR3: CASSLAGGHYEQYF. The CDR3 DNA reads as TGTGCCAGCAGTTTAGCGGGGGGGCACTACGAGCAGTACTTC.

The chain recombines TRBV7-8 with TRBJ1-2; no clear D. Germline V CDR1 and CDR2: SGHVS, FQNEAQ. The CDR3 totals 15 residues. V lost 4 bases and J 5 bases, leaving 17 bases between the germline ends. The CDR3 here is CASSSPEERLYGYTF. The CDR3 DNA follows: TGTGCCAGCAGCTCCCCTGAGGAGCGTCTTTATGGCTACACCTTC.

CDR3 sequence: CASSPGQGALGTGELFF. The CDR3 nucleotides read TGCGCCAGCAGCCCGGGACAGGGGGCGCTTGGTACCGGGGAGCTGTTTTTT. The chain has TRBV4-1 and TRBJ2-2, with 12 bases aligning to TRBD1. This CDR3 spans 17 amino acids. With V trimmed by 4 bases and J by 5 bases, 8 bases remained unmatched. Germline-derived CDR1 and CDR2 are MGHRA and YSYEKL.

The chain has TRBV7-6 and TRBJ2-7, with D unresolved. Trimming left V 5 bases short and J 2 bases short, with 10 bases between. The CDR3 totals 13 residues. Germline lookup yields CDR1 SGHVS and CDR2 FNYEAQ. In DNA, the CDR3 is TGTGCCAGCAGCCCGGCAGGTCCCTACGAGCAGTACTTC. Translating it yields CASSPAGPYEQYF.

This clone appeared once. This chain connects TRBV4-3 to TRBJ1-1, with unresolved D. The length of the CDR3 is 13 residues. Per the germline V gene, CDR1 is LGHNA and CDR2 is YSLEER. V was shortened by 4 bases and J by 5 bases, with 11 bases between the two germline ends. As DNA, the CDR3 is TGCGCCAGCAGCCGGGCCTATGGGACTGAAGCTTTCTTT. This codes for CASSRAYGTEAFF.